The 17 T cell receptor beta chains reported below all come from one sample, sequenced in a study of T-cell reconstitution after alpha-beta-depleted transplantation in children. Researchers prepared the TCRbeta library using unique molecular identifiers, the study reports. TCRdb re-called the PCR reads through MiXCR, storing one row per CDR3 protein. Of hundreds of thousands of distinct CDR3 sequences in the sample, under 15% are singletons; the top ten hold 2.2%. This specimen consisted of PBMCs, mostly from graft donor cells, obtained 360 days after TCRalphabeta/CD19-depleted stem cell transplant. The origin of the receptors is a male patient between 5 and 17 years old who had a stem cell transplant for acute myeloid leukemia, so the T cells may come from the graft donor.

The chain recombines TRBV7-2 with TRBJ2-7; TRBD1 matches 9 bases. The CDR3 consists of 13 residues. Germline V gene data show CDR1 as SGHTA and CDR2 as FQGNSA. Trimming at V came to 4 bases and at J to 7 bases, leaving 5 bases not matched to a gene. CDR3 DNA: TGTGCCAGCAGCTCGCGGACAGGGGCGGAGCAGTACTTC. Translating it yields CASSSRTGAEQYF.

V and J are TRBV20-1 and TRBJ2-1; D is undetermined. V lost 6 bases, J lost 0 bases, and 15 bases lay in between. The germline gives CDR1 DFQATT, CDR2 SNEGSKA (reference sequence). CDR3 size: 15 residues. The CDR3 bases are TGCAGTGCAAGGCACCGGGTGACCTCCTACAATGAGCAGTTCTTC. Protein sequence: CSARHRVTSYNEQFF.

This clonotype came up many times. The genes are TRBV28 and TRBJ2-1, with 7 bases lining up with TRBD1. The germline CDR1 and CDR2 sequences are MDHEN and SYDVKM. This CDR3 region has 16 residues. V gave up 5 bases and J gave up 3 bases; unmatched junction bases: 10. The CDR3 DNA reads as TGTGCCAGCAGTCCCTATGAAGGGGGCTTCTACAATGAGCAGTTCTTC. Its translation is CASSPYEGGFYNEQFF.

This clonotype was seen more than once but under ten times. CDR3 loop: CASSLGAYSYGYTF. CDR3 in DNA: TGTGCCAGCAGCTTAGGGGCCTACTCCTATGGCTACACCTTC. The rearrangement links TRBV11-3 to TRBJ1-2; no clear D gene. The CDR3 covers 14 residues. V was cut by 1 base and J by 4 bases, with 10 bases left in between. Germline lookup yields CDR1 SGHNT and CDR2 YENEEA.

This clonotype has a count of ten or more. The CDR3: CAAQTDNTEAFF. Written as DNA, the CDR3 is TGCGCTGCCCAGACCGACAACACTGAAGCTTTCTTT. The chain joins TRBV4-1 to TRBJ1-1; D remains ambiguous. Germline lookup yields CDR1 MGHRA and CDR2 YSYEKL. The CDR3 spans 12 residues.

Only a few counts were recorded for this clonotype. This chain joins TRBV6-2 or TRBV6-3 and TRBJ2-2; 8 bases are shared with TRBD2. The V gene end was trimmed by 5 bases and the J gene end by 6 bases; junction bases not matched to a gene: 8. The CDR3 contains 15 residues. Germline V gives CDR1 MNHEY, CDR2 SVGEGT. The CDR3, as DNA: TGTGCCAGCAGTCAGCTAGCGGGTTTTGCCGGGGAGCTGTTTTTT. Amino acid sequence: CASSQLAGFAGELFF.

V gene TRBV11-1 combines with J gene TRBJ2-1, with D tentatively TRBD1 (5 bases). V lost 6 bases and J lost 10, with 13 bases in between. Germline V CDR1 and CDR2: SGHAT, FQDESV (reference sequence). This CDR3 has 12 amino acids. The CDR3 reads CASRSQGGEQFF. The CDR3 coding sequence is TGTGCCAGCAGATCCCAGGGCGGCGAGCAGTTCTTC.

This clonotype was counted a few times. The V and J genes are TRBV10-3 and TRBJ1-2, with D possibly being TRBD1 (6 bases). The ends were cut back, 8 bases at V and 4 bases at J, with 11 bases in the middle. The CDR3 is 12 amino acids. The germline CDR1 and CDR2 sequences are ENHRY and SYGVKD. CDR3 amino acids: CAIEGGGYGYTF. The CDR3 nucleotides are TGTGCCATCGAAGGAGGGGGCTATGGCTACACCTTC.

This clonotype was seen a few times. The CDR3 sequence: CARGWDRLRETQYF. The CDR3, as DNA: TGTGCCAGAGGTTGGGACAGGCTCCGGGAGACCCAGTACTTC. The V and J genes are TRBV10-3 and TRBJ2-5, with 8 positions matching TRBD1. Germline V gene sequence: CDR1 ENHRY, CDR2 SYGVKD. The CDR3 is made up of 14 amino acids. With V trimmed by 10 bases and J by 5 bases, 12 bases remained unmatched.

This chain links TRBV20-1 with TRBJ2-7; the match to TRBD2 covers 13 bases. The germline V gene has CDR1 DFQATT and CDR2 SNEGSKA (reference sequence). V was pared by 6 bases and J by 5 bases, with 7 bases of the junction left unmatched. The CDR3 has 14 residues. CDR3: CSANPGLAGNEQYF. The CDR3 DNA reads TGCAGTGCCAACCCGGGACTAGCGGGAAACGAGCAGTACTTC.

This clonotype was seen ten or more times. The CDR3 protein is CSARGPSGNTGELFF. For the CDR3, the DNA is TGCAGTGCTAGGGGACCCTCGGGGAACACCGGGGAGCTGTTTTTT. The V and J genes are TRBV20-1 and TRBJ2-2, with D perhaps assigned TRBD1 or TRBD2 (5 bases each). CDR1 and CDR2 from the germline V gene are DFQATT and SNEGSKA (reference sequence). The CDR3 loop spans 15 amino acids. Trimming removed 3 bases at V and 1 base at J, with 12 bases between.

In its sample, this clonotype was seen a few times. This sequence joins TRBV21-1 and TRBJ2-1; whether TRBD2, the table's D call, matches the DNA was not checked. TRBV21-1 is an annotated pseudogene. The CDR3 runs to 18 residues. CDR3 region: CASSKDRKREGVSNEQFF. CDR3 in DNA: TGTGCCAGCAGCAAAGATCGGAAGCGGGAGGGTGTAAGCAATGAGCAGTTCTTC.

The chain couples TRBV6-2 or TRBV6-3 to TRBJ2-2; 13 bases are a match to TRBD2. V trimming: 5 bases; J trimming: 7 bases; junction bases outside the gene matches: 4. Germline CDR1 MNHEY, CDR2 SVGEGT. This CDR3 is built from 15 residues. CDR3 sequence: CASSRTSGRFGELFF. In DNA form, the CDR3 reads TGTGCCAGCAGTCGGACTAGCGGGAGATTCGGGGAGCTGTTTTTT.

The J gene is TRBJ2-5, the V gene TRBV20-1; 14 bases fit TRBD2. J was trimmed by 4 bases and V by 0 bases; bases with no gene match: 10. The CDR3 spans 18 residues. CDR1 and CDR2 (germline): DFQATT, SNEGSKA (reference sequence). CDR3 loop: CSARDSTRLAGGGETQYF. The CDR3 bases are TGCAGTGCTAGAGATTCCACTAGACTAGCGGGGGGGGGAGAGACCCAGTACTTC.

There are a few counts of this clonotype. The J gene is TRBJ2-1, the V gene TRBV12-5; TRBD2 aligns across 7 bases. Germline loops: CDR1 LGHNT, CDR2 FRNRAP. The V and J ends lost 2 bases and 5 bases, in that order; junction bases with no gene match: 6. The CDR3 contains 15 residues. In DNA, the CDR3 is TGTGCTAGTGGTTTGATAGGCGGGAGTCACAATGAGCAGTTCTTC. Translated: CASGLIGGSHNEQFF.

The V and J genes are TRBV12-3 or TRBV12-4 and TRBJ2-5, with 9 bases matching TRBD1. This CDR3 spans 14 amino acids. V trimming: 4 bases; J trimming: 2 bases; junction bases outside the gene matches: 2. The chain's CDR3 is CASSWGQGQETQYF. The CDR3 DNA is TGTGCCAGCAGTTGGGGACAGGGTCAAGAGACCCAGTACTTC.

CDR3 in DNA: TGTGCCTGGAGTGTACGAGGACATGGAGCTTTCTTT. It is translated as CAWSVRGHGAFF. The chain couples TRBV30 to TRBJ1-1; TRBD1 is a possible D gene (5 bases). In germline, CDR1 is GTSNPN, CDR2 SVGIG (reference sequence). The CDR3 runs 12 residues. The V gene lost 0 bases and the J gene lost 10 bases, with 12 bases spanning the gap.